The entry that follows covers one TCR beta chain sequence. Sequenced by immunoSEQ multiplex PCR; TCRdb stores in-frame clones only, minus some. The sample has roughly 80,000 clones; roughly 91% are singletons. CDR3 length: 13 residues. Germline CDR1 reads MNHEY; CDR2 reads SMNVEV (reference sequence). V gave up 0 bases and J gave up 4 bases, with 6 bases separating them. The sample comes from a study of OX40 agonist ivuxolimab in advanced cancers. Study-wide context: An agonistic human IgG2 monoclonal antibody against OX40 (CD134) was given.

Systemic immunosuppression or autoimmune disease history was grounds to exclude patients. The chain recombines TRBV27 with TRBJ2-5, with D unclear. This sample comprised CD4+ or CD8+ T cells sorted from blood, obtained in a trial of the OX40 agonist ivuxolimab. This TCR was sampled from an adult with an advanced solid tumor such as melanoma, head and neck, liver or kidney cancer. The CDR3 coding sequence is TGTGCCAGCAGTTTATCGATGGTAGAGACCCAGTACTTC. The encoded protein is CASSLSMVETQYF.